Listed below are T cell receptor beta chains from one sample, sequenced in a study of blood T cell repertoires in COVID-19. Only in-frame clones appear in the TCRdb table, and some are missing; sequencing was by immunoSEQ multiplex PCR. The table has around 230,000 clones, around nine tenths seen once. The specimen was PBMCs or T cells enriched from blood (not recorded which). These receptors all stem from a woman aged 25 to 39 with acute COVID-19. Each CDR3 is given with its conserved first and last residue. A D gene is named only where the DNA matches it firmly. Clone size, where shown, is once, few, many, or a class for clones that have expanded.

clone_size d_call j_call cdr3_length v_call cdr3_nt cdr3_aa
. . TRBJ2-3 16 TRBV28 TGTGCCAGCAGTTTTATATCGCGAGGAAGCACAGATACGCAGTATTTT CASSFISRGSTDTQYF
few TRBD1 TRBJ2-7 14 TRBV27 TGTGCCAGCAGTTTAAGCGGACAGGTCTACGAGCAGTACTTC CASSLSGQVYEQYF
once TRBD1 TRBJ1-2 13 TRBV5-1 TGCGCCAGCAGCCAGTCAGGGGGATATGGCTACACCTTC CASSQSGGYGYTF
. . TRBJ1-4 15 TRBV4-1 TGCGCCAGCAGCCGGGTTCGGACAGCTAATGAAAAACTGTTTTTT CASSRVRTANEKLFF
once TRBD1 TRBJ1-1 14 TRBV9 TGTGCCAGCAGCCCGGGACAGAAGAACACTGAAGCTTTCTTT CASSPGQKNTEAFF
. TRBD1 TRBJ2-1 12 TRBV6-5 TGTGCCAGCAGTAGAGGGGGCGATGAGCAGTTCTTC CASSRGGDEQFF
. . TRBJ1-5 14 TRBV27 TGTGCCAGCAGTTCGAAGGCGGGCAATCAGCCCCAGCATTTT CASSSKAGNQPQHF
. . TRBJ2-2 16 TRBV4-3 TGCGCCAGCAGCCAAGTATCACAGTCGAACACCGGGGAGCTGTTTTTT CASSQVSQSNTGELFF
. . TRBJ1-5 15 TRBV5-1 TGCGCCAGCAGCGCTTCGGGGGGGGCGTCCCAGCCCCAGCATTTT CASSASGGASQPQHF
. . TRBJ1-2 13 TRBV7-8 TGTGCCAGCAGCAGACAGAACGCCTATGGCTACACCTTC CASSRQNAYGYTF
. TRBD1 TRBJ2-2 18 TRBV2 TGTGCCAGCAGTGAAGGGACAGTGGACAGGGCGGACACCGGGGAGCTGTTTTTT CASSEGTVDRADTGELFF
. TRBD2 TRBJ2-1 15 TRBV11-2 TGTGCCAGCAGCTTTACTAGCGGGGGGGCCCATGAGCAGTTCTTC CASSFTSGGAHEQFF
. TRBD1 TRBJ1-5 15 TRBV6-5 TGTGCCAGCAGTCTAACTGACAGGGGGCGTCAGCCCCAGCATTTT CASSLTDRGRQPQHF
once . TRBJ1-5 15 TRBV18 TGTGCCAGCTCACCAAGCGTCGGGAGTAATCAGCCCCAGCATTTT CASSPSVGSNQPQHF
. . TRBJ2-3 17 TRBV3-1/TRBV3-2 TGTGCCAGCAGCCTCTTATTCGTGGCAGGGGTGTCGGATACGCAGTATTTT CASSLLFVAGVSDTQYF
. TRBD1 TRBJ1-2 15 TRBV7-9 TGTGCCAGCAGCTCGTCCGGACAGGGAACCTATGGCTACACCTTC CASSSSGQGTYGYTF
. TRBD1 TRBJ1-6 16 TRBV28 TGTGCCAGCAGTTTCGGACAGGGCGTTAGGAATTCACCCCTCCACTTT CASSFGQGVRNSPLHF
. . TRBJ1-4 16 TRBV7-9 TGTGCCAGCAGCTCACCAGGGGCGAACACTAATGAAAAACTGTTTTTT CASSSPGANTNEKLFF
. . TRBJ1-5 15 TRBV4-3 TGCGCCAGCAGCCAAGAGGGGAGGACCGGTCAGCCCCAGCATTTT CASSQEGRTGQPQHF
. . TRBJ1-4 11 TRBV20-1 TGCAGTGCTAGTCGGGTTGAAAAACTGTTTTTT CSASRVEKLFF
. . TRBJ1-1 16 TRBV6-5 TGTGCCAGCAGTTACTCGACCCCCGGCAGGTTCCTTGAAGCTTTCTTT CASSYSTPGRFLEAFF
. TRBD2 TRBJ2-1 14 TRBV30 TGTGCCTGGAGTGAGGGAATAGCGGGGGGGCGGCCGTTCTTC CAWSEGIAGGRPFF
. . TRBJ1-2 14 TRBV3-1/TRBV3-2 TGTGCCAGCGGGGGGGGGCGCCTTCCCTATGGCTACACCTTC CASGGGRLPYGYTF
. TRBD1 TRBJ1-6 15 TRBV27 TGTGCCAGCAGCGACAGGGGGCCTTACAACTCACCCCTCCACTTT CASSDRGPYNSPLHF
. . TRBJ1-2 12 TRBV6-5 TGTGCCAGCCTAAACCGGGGCTATGGCTACACCTTC CASLNRGYGYTF
few . TRBJ1-1 12 TRBV7-8 TGTGCCAGCAGCTTAGTGCTCGGGGAAGCTTTCTTT CASSLVLGEAFF
. . TRBJ1-1 14 TRBV30 TGTGCCTGGAGTGTCGGGGATCGGTACACTGAAGCTTTCTTT CAWSVGDRYTEAFF
. . TRBJ1-6 17 TRBV7-2 TGTGCCAGCACCCTACAGGCGGGGAGCTCCTATAATTCACCCCTCCACTTT CASTLQAGSSYNSPLHF
few . TRBJ1-2 14 TRBV30 TGTGCCTGGAGTGTAACGGTGGAAGTCGGGGGCTACACCTTC CAWSVTVEVGGYTF
. . TRBJ2-3 14 TRBV2 TGTGCCACCCCCGGGGGGCCTAGCACAGATACGCAGTATTTT CATPGGPSTDTQYF
few TRBD1 TRBJ2-2 14 TRBV7-9 TGTGCCAGCAGCTTAGCACAGGGGACCGGGGAGCTGTTTTTT CASSLAQGTGELFF
. . TRBJ2-7 14 TRBV3-1/TRBV3-2 TGTGCCAGCAGCCACGCTGGGAGAGGAGGGGAGCAGTACTTC CASSHAGRGGEQYF
few . TRBJ2-3 15 TRBV2 TGTGCCACCTCAATCGCGGGGCAGATAGGTGATACGCAGTATTTT CATSIAGQIGDTQYF
. . TRBJ1-2 13 TRBV18 TGTGCCAGCTCACCACCCCTTCGCTATGGCTACACCTTC CASSPPLRYGYTF
. . TRBJ1-4 12 TRBV2 TGTGCCAGCAGGGAGCTCAATGAAAAACTGTTTTTT CASRELNEKLFF
. . TRBJ1-2 13 TRBV19 TGTGCCAGTAGTATTACGGACAGTGGAGGCTACACCTTC CASSITDSGGYTF